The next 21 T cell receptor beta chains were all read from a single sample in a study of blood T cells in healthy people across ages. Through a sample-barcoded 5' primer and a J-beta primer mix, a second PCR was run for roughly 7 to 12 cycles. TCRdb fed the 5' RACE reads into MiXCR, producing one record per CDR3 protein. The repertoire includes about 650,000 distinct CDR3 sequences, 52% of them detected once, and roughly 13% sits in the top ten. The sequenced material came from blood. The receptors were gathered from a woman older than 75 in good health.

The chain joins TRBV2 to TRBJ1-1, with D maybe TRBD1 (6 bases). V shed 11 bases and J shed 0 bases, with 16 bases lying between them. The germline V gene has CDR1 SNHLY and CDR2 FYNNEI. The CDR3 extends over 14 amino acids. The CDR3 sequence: CAGSSGGMNTEAFF. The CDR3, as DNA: TGTGCCGGCTCCTCGGGGGGCATGAACACTGAAGCTTTCTTT.

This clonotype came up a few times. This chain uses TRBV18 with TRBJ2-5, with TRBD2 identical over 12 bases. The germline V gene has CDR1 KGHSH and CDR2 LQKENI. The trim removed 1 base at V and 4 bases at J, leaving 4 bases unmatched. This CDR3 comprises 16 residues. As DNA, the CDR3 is TGTGCCAGCTCACCACGTTTACTAGCGGGAGGAGAGACCCAGTACTTC. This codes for CASSPRLLAGGETQYF.

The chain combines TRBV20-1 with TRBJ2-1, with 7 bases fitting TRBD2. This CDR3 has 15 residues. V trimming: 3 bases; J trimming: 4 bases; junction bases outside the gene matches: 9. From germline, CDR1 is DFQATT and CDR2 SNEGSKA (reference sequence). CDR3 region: CSASPGREGYNEQFF. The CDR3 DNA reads TGCAGTGCTAGCCCCGGCAGGGAGGGTTACAATGAGCAGTTCTTC.

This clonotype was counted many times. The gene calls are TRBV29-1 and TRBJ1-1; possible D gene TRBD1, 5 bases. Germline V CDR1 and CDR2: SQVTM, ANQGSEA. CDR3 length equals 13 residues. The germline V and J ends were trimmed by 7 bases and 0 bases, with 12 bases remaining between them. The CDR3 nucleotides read TGCAGCGGGCACAGGAACATGAACACTGAAGCTTTCTTT. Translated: CSGHRNMNTEAFF.

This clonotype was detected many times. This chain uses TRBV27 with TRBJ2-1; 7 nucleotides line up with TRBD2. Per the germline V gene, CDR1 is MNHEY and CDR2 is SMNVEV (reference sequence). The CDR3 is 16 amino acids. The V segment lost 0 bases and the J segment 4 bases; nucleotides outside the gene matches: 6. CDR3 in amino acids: CASSLSGGSGYNEQFF. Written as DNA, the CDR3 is TGTGCCAGCAGTTTATCGGGCGGGAGTGGTTACAATGAGCAGTTCTTC.

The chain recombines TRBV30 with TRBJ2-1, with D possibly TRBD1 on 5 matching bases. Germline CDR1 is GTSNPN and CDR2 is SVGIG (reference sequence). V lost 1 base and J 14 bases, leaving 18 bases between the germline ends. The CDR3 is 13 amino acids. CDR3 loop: CAWSDGRWQGEFF. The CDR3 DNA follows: TGTGCCTGGAGTGATGGGCGATGGCAGGGTGAGTTCTTC.

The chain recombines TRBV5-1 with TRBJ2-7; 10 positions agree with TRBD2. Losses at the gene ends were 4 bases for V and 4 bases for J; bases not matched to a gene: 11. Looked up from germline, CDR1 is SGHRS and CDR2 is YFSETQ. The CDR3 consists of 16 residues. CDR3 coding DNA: TGCGCCAGCAGCGTGAGGCCTACTAGCGGGGTGTACGAGCAGTACTTC. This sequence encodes CASSVRPTSGVYEQYF.

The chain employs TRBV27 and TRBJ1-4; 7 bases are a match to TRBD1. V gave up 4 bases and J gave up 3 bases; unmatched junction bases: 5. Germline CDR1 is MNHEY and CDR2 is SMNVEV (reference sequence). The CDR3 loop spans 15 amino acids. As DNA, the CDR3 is TGTGCCAGCAGTTCAGACAGGGAACCTAATGAAAAACTGTTTTTT. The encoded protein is CASSSDREPNEKLFF. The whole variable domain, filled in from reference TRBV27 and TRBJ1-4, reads EAQVTQNPRYLITVTGKKLTVTCSQNMNHEYMSWYRQDPGLGLRQIYYSMNVEVTDKGDVPEGYKVSRKEKRNFPLILESPSPNQTSLYFCASSSDREPNEKLFFGSGTQLSVL.

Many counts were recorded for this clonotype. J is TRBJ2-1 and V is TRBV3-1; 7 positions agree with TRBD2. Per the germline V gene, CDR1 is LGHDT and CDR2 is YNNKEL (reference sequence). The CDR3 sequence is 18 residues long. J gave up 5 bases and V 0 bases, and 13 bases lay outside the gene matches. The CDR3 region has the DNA TGTGCCAGCAGCCAAGATTTCCCAGGGCTAGCGGTCCACAATGAGCAGTTCTTC. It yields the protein CASSQDFPGLAVHNEQFF.

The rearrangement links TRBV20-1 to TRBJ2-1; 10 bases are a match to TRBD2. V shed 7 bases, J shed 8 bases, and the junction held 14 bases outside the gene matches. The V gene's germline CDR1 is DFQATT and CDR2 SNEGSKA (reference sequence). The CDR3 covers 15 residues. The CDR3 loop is CSVINPGLATDEQFF. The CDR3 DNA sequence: TGCAGTGTTATTAATCCGGGACTAGCGACCGATGAGCAGTTCTTC.

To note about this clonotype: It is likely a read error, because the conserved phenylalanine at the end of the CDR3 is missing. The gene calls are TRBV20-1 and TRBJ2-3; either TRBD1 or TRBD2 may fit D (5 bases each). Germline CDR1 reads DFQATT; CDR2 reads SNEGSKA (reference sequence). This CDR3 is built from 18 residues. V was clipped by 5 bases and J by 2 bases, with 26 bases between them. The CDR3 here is CSAHSPFLGTAPTDTQYL. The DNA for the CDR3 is TGCAGTGCTCACTCGCCCTTCCTCGGGACCGCTCCCACAGATACGCAGTATTTG.

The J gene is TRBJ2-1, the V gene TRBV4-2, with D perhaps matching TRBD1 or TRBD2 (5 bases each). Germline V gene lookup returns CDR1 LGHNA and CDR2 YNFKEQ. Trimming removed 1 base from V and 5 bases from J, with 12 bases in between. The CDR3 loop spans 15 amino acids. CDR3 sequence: CASSQGRGDNNEQFF. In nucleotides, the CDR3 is TGTGCCAGCAGCCAAGGGAGAGGGGATAACAATGAGCAGTTCTTC.

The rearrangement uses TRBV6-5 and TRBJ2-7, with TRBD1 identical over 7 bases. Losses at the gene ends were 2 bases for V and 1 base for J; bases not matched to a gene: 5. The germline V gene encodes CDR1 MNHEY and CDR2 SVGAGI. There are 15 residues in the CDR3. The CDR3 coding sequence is TGTGCCAGCAGTTACGCCCGGGACAGATCCTACGAGCAGTACTTC. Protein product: CASSYARDRSYEQYF.

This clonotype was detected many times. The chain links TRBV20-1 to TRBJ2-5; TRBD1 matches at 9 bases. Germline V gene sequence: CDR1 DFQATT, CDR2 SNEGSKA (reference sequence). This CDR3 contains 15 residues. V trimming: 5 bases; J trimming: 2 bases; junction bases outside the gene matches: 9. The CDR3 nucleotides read TGCAGTGCTGCCAGGGACAGGGTGAGACAAGAGACCCAGTACTTC. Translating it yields CSAARDRVRQETQYF.

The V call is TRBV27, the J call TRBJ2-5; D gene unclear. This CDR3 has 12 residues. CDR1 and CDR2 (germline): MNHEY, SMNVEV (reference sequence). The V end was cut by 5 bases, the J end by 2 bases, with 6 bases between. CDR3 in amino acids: CASSNFQETQYF. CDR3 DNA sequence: TGTGCCAGCAGTAACTTTCAAGAGACCCAGTACTTC.

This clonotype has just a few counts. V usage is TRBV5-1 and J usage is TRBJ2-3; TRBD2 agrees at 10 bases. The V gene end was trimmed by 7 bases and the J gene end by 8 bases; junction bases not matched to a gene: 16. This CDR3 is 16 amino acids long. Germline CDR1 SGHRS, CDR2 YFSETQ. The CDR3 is CASAREREGLLATQYF. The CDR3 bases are TGCGCCAGCGCGAGAGAGCGGGAGGGCCTCCTAGCTACGCAGTATTTT. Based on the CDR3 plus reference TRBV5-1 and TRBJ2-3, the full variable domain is KAGVTQTPRYLIKTRGQQVTLSCSPISGHRSVSWYQQTPGQGLQFLFEYFSETQRNKGNFPGRFSGRQFSNSRSEMNVSTLELGDSALYLCASAREREGLLATQYFGPGTRLTVL.

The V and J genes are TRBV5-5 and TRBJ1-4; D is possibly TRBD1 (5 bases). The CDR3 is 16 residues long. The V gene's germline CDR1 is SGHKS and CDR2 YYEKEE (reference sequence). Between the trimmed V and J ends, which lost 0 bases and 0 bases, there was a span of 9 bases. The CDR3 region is CASSLEGVSTNEKLFF. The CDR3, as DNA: TGTGCCAGCAGCTTGGAAGGGGTTTCAACTAATGAAAAACTGTTTTTT. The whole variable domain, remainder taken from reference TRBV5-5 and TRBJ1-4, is DAGVTQSPTHLIKTRGQQVTLRCSPISGHKSVSWYQQVLGQGPQFIFQYYEKEERGRGNFPDRFSARQFPNYSSELNVNALLLGDSALYLCASSLEGVSTNEKLFFGSGTQLSVL.

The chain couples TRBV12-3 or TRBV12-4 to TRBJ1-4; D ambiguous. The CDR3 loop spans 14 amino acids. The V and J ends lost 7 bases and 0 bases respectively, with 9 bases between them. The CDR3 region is CASKVHATNEKLFF. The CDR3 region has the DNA TGTGCCAGCAAAGTCCACGCAACTAATGAAAAACTGTTTTTT.

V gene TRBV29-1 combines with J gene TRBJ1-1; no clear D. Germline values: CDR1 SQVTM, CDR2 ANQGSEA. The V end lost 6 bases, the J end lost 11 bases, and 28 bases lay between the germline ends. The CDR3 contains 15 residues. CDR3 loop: CSVEKKVDRRTEAFF. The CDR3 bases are TGCAGCGTCGAAAAAAAGGTAGATAGACGGACGGAGGCTTTCTTT.

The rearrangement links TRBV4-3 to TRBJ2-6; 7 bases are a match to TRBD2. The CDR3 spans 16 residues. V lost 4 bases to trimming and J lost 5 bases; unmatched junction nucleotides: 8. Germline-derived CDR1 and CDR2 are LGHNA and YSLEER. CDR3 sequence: CASSPGRRERANVLTF. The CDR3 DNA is TGCGCCAGCAGCCCTGGTAGGCGGGAGAGGGCCAACGTCCTGACTTTC.

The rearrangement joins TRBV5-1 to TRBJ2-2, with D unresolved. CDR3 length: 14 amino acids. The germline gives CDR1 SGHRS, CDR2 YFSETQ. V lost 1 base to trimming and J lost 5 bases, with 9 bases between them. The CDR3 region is CASSLFLDTGELFF. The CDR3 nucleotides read TGCGCCAGCAGCTTGTTTTTAGATACCGGGGAGCTGTTTTTT. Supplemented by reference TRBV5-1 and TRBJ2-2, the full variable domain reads KAGVTQTPRYLIKTRGQQVTLSCSPISGHRSVSWYQQTPGQGLQFLFEYFSETQRNKGNFPGRFSGRQFSNSRSEMNVSTLELGDSALYLCASSLFLDTGELFFGEGSRLTVL.